What follows describes a single T cell receptor (beta chain). Use of 60 Vbeta and 13 Jbeta primers characterized the PCR. The method was immunoSEQ multiplex PCR; TCRdb's version includes in-frame clones alone and lacks a portion of them. The sample lists some 160,000 clones; around three quarters were seen once. Healthy bone marrow donors supplied every sample. These data come from a study of cytomegalovirus exposure and HLA in healthy donors. Germline lookup yields CDR1 MNHEY and CDR2 SVGAGI. Trimming cost V 0 bases and J 6 bases; bases outside gene matches: 8. The CDR3 is 16 residues long. This chain connects TRBV6-5 to TRBJ2-4, with 7 positions matching TRBD2. The sample comprised PBMCs. The sequence was collected from a woman aged 40 to 50 in good health and CMV-seronegative. The chain's CDR3 is CASSYSGGGSINIQYF. Here the CDR3 DNA reads TGTGCCAGCAGTTACTCTGGGGGAGGGTCGATAAACATTCAGTACTTC.